A single sample is the source of the 5 T cell receptor beta chains below, sequenced in a study of blood T cell repertoires in COVID-19. Sequencing used immunoSEQ multiplex PCR; TCRdb keeps in-frame clones, though not all of them. The table has 68,000 or so clones, roughly 80% seen once; the top ten hold about 24%. Specimen: peripheral blood. The source of these receptors is a human donor in a cohort sampled during active COVID-19.

The CDR3 DNA reads TGTGCCAGCAGTCGTACTCGGACAGGGAGCAATGAGCAGTTCTTC. Amino acids: CASSRTRTGSNEQFF. The V call is TRBV27, the J call TRBJ2-1, with 8 bases that match TRBD1. The trim removed 5 bases at V and 6 bases at J, leaving 9 bases unmatched. The V gene's germline CDR1 is MNHEY and CDR2 SMNVEV (reference sequence). CDR3 length: 15 residues.

V gene TRBV4-2 combines with J gene TRBJ2-5; a possible D gene is TRBD1 (6 bases). The CDR3 loop spans 15 amino acids. Looked up from germline, CDR1 is LGHNA and CDR2 is YNFKEQ. V was trimmed by 0 bases and J by 5 bases, leaving 13 bases between them. CDR3 in DNA: TGTGCCAGCAGCCAAGAGAGGAACAGGGAGGAGACCCAGTACTTC. It is translated as CASSQERNREETQYF.

J is TRBJ2-1 and V is TRBV6-5; D call uncertain. The length of the CDR3 is 15 residues. Germline V gene data show CDR1 as MNHEY and CDR2 as SVGAGI. Trimming removed 0 bases from V and 8 bases from J, with 14 bases in between. CDR3 nucleotide sequence: TGTGCCAGCAGTTACTCAACCGGCGGCCGGGATGAGCAGTTCTTC. This encodes CASSYSTGGRDEQFF.

This clone was detected only once. This chain uses TRBV4-3 with TRBJ2-2; 8 positions match TRBD2. V lost 5 bases and J lost 2; bases outside the gene matches: 4. Germline V gene data show CDR1 as LGHNA and CDR2 as YSLEER. The CDR3 has 15 residues. The CDR3 region is CASSRSGSNTGELFF. DNA for the CDR3: TGCGCCAGCAGCAGGAGCGGGAGTAACACCGGGGAGCTGTTTTTT.

The chain employs TRBV19 and TRBJ2-3; 13 nucleotides match TRBD2. The V and J ends lost 6 bases and 3 bases, in that order; junction bases with no gene match: 3. CDR1 is LNHDA and CDR2 is SQIVND in the germline V gene (reference sequence). This CDR3 is 15 amino acids long. The CDR3 region is CASSKLAGGTDTQYF. CDR3 nucleotide sequence: TGTGCCAGTAGCAAACTAGCGGGAGGGACAGATACGCAGTATTTT.